The rows below give T cell receptor beta chains drawn from one sample of a study of technical replicates of blood from a few donors. Clones were sequenced by immunoSEQ multiplex PCR, and TCRdb holds only the in-frame ones, with some missing. The sample shows some 70,000 clones, over 75% of them seen only once. Sequencing used PBMCs. The receptors stem from a human donor in good health. Some clones in this sample may be carry-over from other donors' samples. CDR3s include the opening cysteine and the closing phenylalanine or tryptophan. The D gene is left open where the match is weak. Only some rows state a clone size, as once, few, many or a class for expanded clones.

clone size: NA; V gene: TRBV6-5; J gene: TRBJ1-2; D gene: TRBD1; CDR3 DNA: TGTGCCAGCAGGTTTACAGGGGAATTCAATGGCTACACCTTC; CDR3 protein: CASRFTGEFNGYTF
clone size: NA; V gene: TRBV7-2; J gene: TRBJ1-2; D gene: TRBD1; CDR3 DNA: TGTGCCAGCAGCCCAGACAGGGGAGGCGGCTACACCTTC; CDR3 protein: CASSPDRGGGYTF
clone size: NA; V gene: TRBV27; J gene: TRBJ2-2; D gene: TRBD2; CDR3 DNA: TGTGCCAGCAGTTTATCAGCTAGCGGAGCCACCGGGGAGCTGTTTTTT; CDR3 protein: CASSLSASGATGELFF
clone size: NA; V gene: TRBV19; J gene: TRBJ1-1; D gene: NA; CDR3 DNA: TGTGCCAGTAGTATCACAGGGAAGAACACTGAAGCTTTCTTT; CDR3 protein: CASSITGKNTEAFF
clone size: NA; V gene: TRBV4-2; J gene: TRBJ2-7; D gene: TRBD2; CDR3 DNA: TGTGCCAGCAGCCAAGAATTTGACGGGGGGGCGGGCCACGAGCAGTACTTC; CDR3 protein: CASSQEFDGGAGHEQYF
clone size: NA; V gene: TRBV11-1; J gene: TRBJ2-1; D gene: TRBD1; CDR3 DNA: TGTGCCAGCAGCGGGGGGACAGGGGGGATGGATGAGCAGTTCTTC; CDR3 protein: CASSGGTGGMDEQFF
clone size: NA; V gene: TRBV6-6; J gene: TRBJ2-7; D gene: NA; CDR3 DNA: TGTGCCAGCAGTTACTCGGGGCAGGCTTTCCACGAGCAGTACTTC; CDR3 protein: CASSYSGQAFHEQYF
clone size: once; V gene: TRBV5-6; J gene: TRBJ1-1; D gene: NA; CDR3 DNA: TGTGCCAGCAGCACCCGATACAGGGTTGACGCTGAAGCTTTCTTT; CDR3 protein: CASSTRYRVDAEAFF
clone size: NA; V gene: TRBV4-2; J gene: TRBJ1-5; D gene: TRBD1; CDR3 DNA: TGTGCCAGCAGCTGGACAGGGGGGCAGCCCCAGCATTTT; CDR3 protein: CASSWTGGQPQHF
clone size: NA; V gene: TRBV5-1; J gene: TRBJ1-5; D gene: NA; CDR3 DNA: TGCGCCAGCAGCCGGGACACTAATCAGCCCCAGCATTTT; CDR3 protein: CASSRDTNQPQHF
clone size: NA; V gene: TRBV7-9; J gene: TRBJ2-3; D gene: NA; CDR3 DNA: TGTGCCAGCAGCTTATATCGGGGACTTCAACTCACAGATACGCAGTATTTT; CDR3 protein: CASSLYRGLQLTDTQYF
clone size: NA; V gene: TRBV9; J gene: TRBJ2-1; D gene: TRBD2; CDR3 DNA: TGTGCCAGCAGACCGGGACTAGCGGGAGCGGTTAGCTCCTACAATGAGCAGTTCTTC; CDR3 protein: CASRPGLAGAVSSYNEQFF
clone size: once; V gene: TRBV2; J gene: TRBJ2-1; D gene: TRBD2; CDR3 DNA: TGTGCCAGCAAGCGGGGGCGCAATGAGCAGTTCTTC; CDR3 protein: CASKRGRNEQFF
clone size: NA; V gene: TRBV30; J gene: TRBJ1-6; D gene: NA; CDR3 DNA: TGTGCCTGGACACAGGGTGTCAACTCACCCCTCCACTTT; CDR3 protein: CAWTQGVNSPLHF
clone size: NA; V gene: TRBV4-2; J gene: TRBJ2-1; D gene: TRBD2; CDR3 DNA: TGTGCCAGCAGCCCGGGACTAGCGGAGTACAATGAGCAGTTCTTC; CDR3 protein: CASSPGLAEYNEQFF
clone size: NA; V gene: TRBV9; J gene: TRBJ1-6; D gene: NA; CDR3 DNA: TGTGCCAGCGGACTATTAAATTCACCCCTCCACTTT; CDR3 protein: CASGLLNSPLHF
clone size: NA; V gene: TRBV7-2; J gene: TRBJ2-5; D gene: NA; CDR3 DNA: TGTGCCAGCAGCCCCGGCTGGGGGCAGGAGACCCAGTACTTC; CDR3 protein: CASSPGWGQETQYF
clone size: NA; V gene: TRBV2; J gene: TRBJ2-2; D gene: NA; CDR3 DNA: TGTGCCAGCAGTGATGAGTGGGAGCTGTTTTTT; CDR3 protein: CASSDEWELFF
clone size: NA; V gene: TRBV27; J gene: TRBJ2-3; D gene: TRBD2; CDR3 DNA: TGTGCCAGCAGTTTATCGGATAGCGGGAGGGGCACAGATACGCAGTATTTT; CDR3 protein: CASSLSDSGRGTDTQYF
clone size: NA; V gene: TRBV19; J gene: TRBJ1-3; D gene: NA; CDR3 DNA: TGTGCCACCCGGCGAGGGGGTTTCTCTGGAAACACCATATATTTT; CDR3 protein: CATRRGGFSGNTIYF
clone size: NA; V gene: TRBV5-4; J gene: TRBJ2-1; D gene: TRBD1; CDR3 DNA: TGTGCCAGCAGCTTGCAGGGGGCAAATGAGCAGTTCTTC; CDR3 protein: CASSLQGANEQFF
clone size: NA; V gene: TRBV19; J gene: TRBJ1-5; D gene: NA; CDR3 DNA: TGTGCCAGTAGTATAGAGGGGCGGGGGGCTGGGCAGCCCCAGCATTTT; CDR3 protein: CASSIEGRGAGQPQHF
clone size: NA; V gene: TRBV11-2; J gene: TRBJ1-1; D gene: TRBD1; CDR3 DNA: TGTGCCAGCAGCTTCACAGGGGGAGCTTTCTTT; CDR3 protein: CASSFTGGAFF
clone size: NA; V gene: TRBV29-1; J gene: TRBJ2-1; D gene: NA; CDR3 DNA: TGCAGCGTTGAAGCTAGTTGGGATGAGCAGTTCTTC; CDR3 protein: CSVEASWDEQFF
clone size: NA; V gene: TRBV7-2; J gene: TRBJ2-7; D gene: NA; CDR3 DNA: TGTGCCAGCAGCACAGACCCCCGGGACTACGAGCAGTACTTC; CDR3 protein: CASSTDPRDYEQYF
clone size: NA; V gene: TRBV11-1; J gene: TRBJ2-3; D gene: TRBD2; CDR3 DNA: TGTGCCAGCAGCATCCAGCGGGGCCGCACAGATACGCAGTATTTT; CDR3 protein: CASSIQRGRTDTQYF
clone size: NA; V gene: TRBV9; J gene: TRBJ2-3; D gene: TRBD2; CDR3 DNA: TGTGCCAGCAGCGTAGCTAGCGGGGGCTCATCAGATACGCAGTATTTT; CDR3 protein: CASSVASGGSSDTQYF
clone size: NA; V gene: TRBV9; J gene: TRBJ2-5; D gene: TRBD2; CDR3 DNA: TGTGCCAGCAGCGTAGGGCTAGCGGGAGGCACAGAGACCCAGTACTTC; CDR3 protein: CASSVGLAGGTETQYF
clone size: NA; V gene: TRBV7-3; J gene: TRBJ1-1; D gene: NA; CDR3 DNA: TGTGCCAGCAGCTCTGGGTCCCCGGGTGCTGAAGCTTTCTTT; CDR3 protein: CASSSGSPGAEAFF
clone size: NA; V gene: TRBV14; J gene: TRBJ1-1; D gene: NA; CDR3 DNA: TGTGCCACCCCAGAGGGAATCATGAACACTGAAGCTTTCTTT; CDR3 protein: CATPEGIMNTEAFF
clone size: NA; V gene: TRBV12-5; J gene: TRBJ2-3; D gene: TRBD1; CDR3 DNA: TGTGCTAGTGGTTTAGGGACAGGGCATACAGATACGCAGTATTTT; CDR3 protein: CASGLGTGHTDTQYF
clone size: NA; V gene: TRBV9; J gene: TRBJ1-2; D gene: TRBD1; CDR3 DNA: TGTGCCAGCAGCAACTGGGACAGCCCCTATGGCTACACCTTC; CDR3 protein: CASSNWDSPYGYTF
clone size: NA; V gene: TRBV9; J gene: TRBJ1-1; D gene: NA; CDR3 DNA: TGTGCCAGCAGCGCCAACCCCATTGGGGGACACCTGAACACTGAAGCTTTCTTT; CDR3 protein: CASSANPIGGHLNTEAFF
clone size: NA; V gene: TRBV11-2; J gene: TRBJ2-6; D gene: NA; CDR3 DNA: TGTGCCAGCAGCTTGTCTTGGGGACAAGGGTTCAACGTCCTGACTTTC; CDR3 protein: CASSLSWGQGFNVLTF
clone size: NA; V gene: TRBV2; J gene: TRBJ1-1; D gene: TRBD1; CDR3 DNA: TGTGCCAGCCGGGACAGGGGTATGGTGAACACTGAAGCTTTCTTT; CDR3 protein: CASRDRGMVNTEAFF
clone size: NA; V gene: TRBV6-6; J gene: TRBJ2-7; D gene: TRBD1; CDR3 DNA: TGTGCCAGCAGCTACCCCAAGGGGGCTTACGAGCAGTACTTC; CDR3 protein: CASSYPKGAYEQYF
clone size: few; V gene: TRBV7-2; J gene: TRBJ1-5; D gene: NA; CDR3 DNA: TGTGCCAGCAGCCAGGACAGACATCAGCCCCAGCATTTT; CDR3 protein: CASSQDRHQPQHF
clone size: NA; V gene: TRBV5-8; J gene: TRBJ1-2; D gene: TRBD1; CDR3 DNA: TGTGCCAGCAGCCTTTTCCCCCAGGGGGCCGGTGGCTACACCTTC; CDR3 protein: CASSLFPQGAGGYTF
clone size: few; V gene: TRBV7-8; J gene: TRBJ2-7; D gene: NA; CDR3 DNA: TGTGCCAGCAGCTTAGCCATAGCCTCCTACGAGCAGTACTTC; CDR3 protein: CASSLAIASYEQYF
clone size: NA; V gene: TRBV2; J gene: TRBJ2-7; D gene: TRBD2; CDR3 DNA: TGTGCCAGCAGTGAGGCGGGACTAGTCAGCGGCGAGCAGTACTTC; CDR3 protein: CASSEAGLVSGEQYF